This T cell receptor (beta chain) was profiled in a study of neurological immune-mediated disorders. One entry per CDR3 protein, called by TCRdb with MiXCR from the 5' RACE reads. The sample holds 70,000 to 90,000 distinct CDR3 sequences, over 4.5% seen once. Time point: longitudinal time-point 2. In this sample, this clonotype turned up many times. The TCR comes from a woman aged 55-69 years with multiple sclerosis. The sequenced sample consisted of PBMCs.

CDR3 in amino acids: CASSFGGGQGSYEQYF. CDR3 nucleotides: TGTGCCAGCAGTTTCGGGGGGGGACAGGGGTCCTACGAGCAGTACTTC. The chain is built from TRBV28 and TRBJ2-7; 10 nucleotides line up with TRBD1. The ends lost 3 bases at V and 1 base at J; junction bases unmatched: 6. The CDR3 extends over 16 amino acids. CDR1 and CDR2 (germline): MDHEN, SYDVKM.